This T cell receptor (beta chain) was sequenced in a study of T cells in Graves' hyperthyroidism and ophthalmopathy. From RNA transcripts, TCR beta CDR3 regions were amplified. In the first-round RT-PCR of the TCR CDR3, the HTBI primer set was used. In TCRdb, the multiplex PCR reads were re-called with MiXCR into one record per CDR3 protein. This sample has under 750,000 distinct CDR3 sequences; about 19% occur once, and the top ten carry 16%. Study findings and constraints: Ophthalmopathy, which appeared later, was predicted by the model a median around 6.9 months before onset.

In this sample, this clonotype turned up many times. Its antigen is still unknown. This CDR3 contains 15 residues. Germline CDR1 and CDR2: LGHDT and YNNKEL (reference sequence). J was trimmed by 5 bases and V by 1 base; bases with no gene match: 5. PBMCs were sourced from roughly 10 ml fresh peripheral blood. Sequenced input: blood. The gene calls are TRBV3-1 and TRBJ2-7, with 10 nucleotides matching TRBD1. The TCR sequence derives from a woman aged 45-65 years with Graves' hyperthyroidism that later progressed to Graves' ophthalmopathy. CDR3 sequence: CASSQGAGTGDEQYF. The CDR3, as DNA: TGTGCCAGCAGCCAAGGAGCCGGGACAGGGGACGAGCAGTACTTC.